The 21 T cell receptor beta chains in this list originate from one sample, sequenced in a study of blood T cell repertoires in COVID-19. Generated by immunoSEQ multiplex PCR, the TCRdb table keeps only in-frame clones and is missing some. The table lists 200,000 to 250,000 clones, roughly 86% of them singletons. The sequenced sample consisted of PBMCs or T cells enriched from blood (not recorded which). The receptors stem from a woman in her thirties with acute COVID-19.

This chain links TRBV19 with TRBJ1-1; 7 bases are shared with TRBD1. The length of the CDR3 is 17 residues. Per the germline V gene, CDR1 is LNHDA and CDR2 is SQIVND (reference sequence). V gave up 2 bases and J gave up 0 bases; unmatched junction bases: 9. As DNA, the CDR3 is TGTGCCAGTAGTATAAGAGGACAGGCGATCATGAACACTGAAGCTTTCTTT. Protein: CASSIRGQAIMNTEAFF.

This rearrangement joins TRBV7-2 to TRBJ1-2; no clear D gene. Per germline, CDR1 SGHTA and CDR2 FQGNSA. V lost 5 bases and J 7 bases, leaving 11 bases between the germline ends. The CDR3 runs to 12 residues. The CDR3: CASSLGRGGYTF. CDR3 nucleotides: TGTGCCAGCAGCCTCGGTCGGGGTGGCTACACCTTC.

The chain carries TRBV7-2 and TRBJ1-2; D is possibly TRBD1 (5 bases). V lost 1 base and J lost 5, with 17 bases in between. CDR1 and CDR2 from the germline V gene are SGHTA and FQGNSA. The CDR3 has 16 residues. The CDR3 here is CASSLDLETQEYGYTF. DNA for the CDR3: TGTGCCAGCAGCTTAGATCTAGAGACACAGGAATATGGCTACACCTTC.

The chain carries TRBV21-1 and TRBJ1-2. TRBV21-1 is a pseudogene. The CDR3 consists of 13 residues. The CDR3 nucleotides read TGTGCCAGCACCGAATTAAGTAACGAGGGCTACACCTTC. It codes for CASTELSNEGYTF.

This rearrangement joins TRBV7-2 to TRBJ1-3, with 9 bases aligning to TRBD1. CDR1 is SGHTA and CDR2 is FQGNSA in the germline V gene. This CDR3 is 14 amino acids long. Trimming cost V 5 bases and J 4 bases; bases outside gene matches: 3. CDR3 residues: CASSPGTGGNTIYF. The CDR3 coding sequence is TGTGCCAGCAGCCCCGGGACAGGGGGAAACACCATATATTTT. Combining the CDR3 with reference TRBV7-2 and TRBJ1-3 gives the whole variable domain GAGVSQSPSNKVTEKGKDVELRCDPISGHTALYWYRQSLGQGLEFLIYFQGNSAPDKSGLPSDRFSAERTGGSVSTLTIQRTQQEDSAVYLCASSPGTGGNTIYFGEGSWLTVV.

The rearrangement links TRBV2 to TRBJ1-2; D is ambiguous. CDR1 is SNHLY, CDR2 FYNNEI, per germline. The CDR3 spans 17 residues. Trimming removed 1 base at V and 0 bases at J, with 15 bases between. CDR3 in amino acids: CASSEGRLPISNYGYTF. DNA of the CDR3: TGTGCCAGCAGTGAAGGTCGGTTGCCAATCTCTAACTATGGCTACACCTTC.

The gene calls are TRBV10-1 and TRBJ1-4; 8 bases map to TRBD1. Trimming cost V 0 bases and J 3 bases; bases outside gene matches: 0. The V gene's germline CDR1 is WNHNN and CDR2 SYGVQD (reference sequence). The CDR3 sequence is 15 residues long. CDR3 coding DNA: TGCGCCAGCAGTGAGTCGACAGGGGCTAATGAAAAACTGTTTTTT. Protein: CASSESTGANEKLFF.

This clone was found once. The V gene is TRBV10-3, the J gene TRBJ1-1; D ambiguous. V lost 7 bases and J 1 base, leaving 7 bases between the germline ends. Germline CDR1 ENHRY, CDR2 SYGVKD. The CDR3 is made up of 12 amino acids. The CDR3 region has the DNA TGTGCCATCAAGGAGAGGAACACTGAAGCTTTCTTT. Amino acids: CAIKERNTEAFF.

The chain joins TRBV21-1 to TRBJ1-4; the table calls TRBD1, which could not be checked here. TRBV21-1 is noted as a pseudogene. The CDR3 spans 16 residues. DNA of the CDR3: TGTGCCAGCAGCAAAGCGCTGAGGACAGGGGGGGAAAAACTGTTTTTT. Translating it yields CASSKALRTGGEKLFF.

This clone appeared many times. The chain employs TRBV7-2 and TRBJ2-1; 8 bases agree with TRBD1. The germline V gene encodes CDR1 SGHTA and CDR2 FQGNSA. This CDR3 is built from 16 residues. J was trimmed by 3 bases and V by 0 bases; bases with no gene match: 4. The DNA for the CDR3 is TGTGCCAGCAGCTTAGCGGCCGGACAGGGCTACAATGAGCAGTTCTTC. Its translation is CASSLAAGQGYNEQFF.

The genes are TRBV5-1 and TRBJ2-6; the D gene is possibly TRBD1 (5 bases). The V gene lost 0 bases and the J gene lost 1 base, with 8 bases spanning the gap. The CDR3 runs to 16 residues. Germline CDR1 is SGHRS and CDR2 is YFSETQ. As DNA, the CDR3 is TGCGCCAGCAGCTTGGCCTCAGGGTCTGGGGCCAACGTCCTGACTTTC. Translating gives CASSLASGSGANVLTF.

Details on this clone: A read error may account for a junction end that differs from germline. The gene calls are TRBV11-2 and TRBJ1-2, with 7 bases identical to TRBD1. The germline V gene encodes CDR1 SGHAT and CDR2 FQNNGV. The CDR3 covers 12 residues. In DNA, the CDR3 is TGTGCCAGCAGCGACCATAGGGACAGCTCCTGCTTC. Amino acids: CASSDHRDSSCF.

This clone was seen more than once but under ten times. The chain uses TRBV27 and TRBJ1-5, with TRBD1 as a possible D gene (6 bases). V was clipped by 5 bases and J by 1 base, with 9 bases between them. The germline CDR1 and CDR2 sequences are MNHEY and SMNVEV (reference sequence). The CDR3 is made up of 14 amino acids. The CDR3, as DNA: TGTGCCAGCAGTCCTGGACAGAGCAATCAGCCCCAGCATTTT. Residues: CASSPGQSNQPQHF.

The chain recombines TRBV28 with TRBJ1-6; no clear D. This CDR3 contains 12 residues. Trimming stripped 6 bases from V and 12 bases from J, with 12 bases between. The germline gives CDR1 MDHEN, CDR2 SYDVKM. CDR3 nucleotide sequence: TGTGCCAGCAGATATGGTTCGGGACCCCTCCACTTT. This encodes CASRYGSGPLHF. The full variable domain, with the rest looked up from reference TRBV28 and TRBJ1-6, is DVKVTQSSRYLVKRTGEKVFLECVQDMDHENMFWYRQDPGLGLRLIYFSYDVKMKEKGDIPEGYSVSREKKERFSLILESASTNQTSMYLCASRYGSGPLHFGNGTRLTVT.

The CDR3 region has the DNA TGTGCCAGCAGCGTAGAGGCAGGGTCCTACGAGCAGTACTTC. Its translation: CASSVEAGSYEQYF. The V call is TRBV9, the J call TRBJ2-7; D is perhaps TRBD1 (5 bases). Germline values: CDR1 SGDLS, CDR2 YYNGEE. Trimming left V 0 bases short and J 1 base short, with 8 bases between. CDR3 size: 14 residues.

This chain connects TRBV3-1 (or the pseudogene TRBV3-2) to TRBJ1-2, with TRBD1 as a possible D gene (5 bases). V gave up 1 base and J gave up 0 bases, with 12 bases separating them. CDR3 length: 16 residues. The germline V gene has CDR1 LGHDT and CDR2 YNNKEL (reference sequence). This CDR3 reads CASSQGQPPTNYGYTF. CDR3 bases: TGTGCCAGCAGCCAAGGACAGCCGCCGACTAACTATGGCTACACCTTC.

V gene TRBV21-1 combines with J gene TRBJ2-7; the D call in the table, TRBD1, was not verified against the DNA. TRBV21-1 is shown as a pseudogene. The CDR3 has 16 residues. The CDR3 DNA follows: TGTGCCAGCAGCAAAGACACCGGGACAGGGAACTACGAGCAGTACTTC. This encodes CASSKDTGTGNYEQYF.

The CDR3: CASSIPYVDYGYTF. The CDR3 DNA reads as TGTGCCAGCAGCATTCCGTACGTAGACTATGGCTACACCTTC. The V gene is TRBV11-2, the J gene TRBJ1-2, with no clear D. The CDR3 spans 14 residues. Germline V gene lookup returns CDR1 SGHAT and CDR2 FQNNGV. The V gene lost 5 bases and the J gene lost 3 bases, with 13 bases spanning the gap.

This sequence joins TRBV12-3 or TRBV12-4 and TRBJ1-5, with a possible D match to TRBD1 (5 bases). The germline V and J ends were trimmed by 2 bases and 11 bases, with 10 bases remaining between them. The length of the CDR3 is 12 residues. The CDR3 sequence is CASSLWGEAQHF. In DNA, the CDR3 is TGTGCCAGCAGTTTATGGGGGGAAGCCCAGCATTTT.

This clone came up a few times. V gene TRBV7-2 combines with J gene TRBJ1-5, with D tentatively TRBD1 (6 bases). The V end was cut by 4 bases, the J end by 10 bases, with 11 bases between. Per germline, CDR1 SGHTA and CDR2 FQGNSA. The length of the CDR3 is 12 residues. The CDR3 DNA reads TGTGCCAGCAGCTCCACAGGGCGACCCCAGCATTTT. Protein product: CASSSTGRPQHF.

The chain joins TRBV27 to TRBJ2-5; tentatively, D is TRBD2 (5 bases). The CDR3 contains 13 residues. Trimming stripped 5 bases from V and 3 bases from J, with 10 bases between. From germline, CDR1 is MNHEY and CDR2 SMNVEV (reference sequence). CDR3 protein: CASSRDMEETQYF. The CDR3 nucleotides read TGTGCCAGCAGTCGGGATATGGAAGAGACCCAGTACTTC.